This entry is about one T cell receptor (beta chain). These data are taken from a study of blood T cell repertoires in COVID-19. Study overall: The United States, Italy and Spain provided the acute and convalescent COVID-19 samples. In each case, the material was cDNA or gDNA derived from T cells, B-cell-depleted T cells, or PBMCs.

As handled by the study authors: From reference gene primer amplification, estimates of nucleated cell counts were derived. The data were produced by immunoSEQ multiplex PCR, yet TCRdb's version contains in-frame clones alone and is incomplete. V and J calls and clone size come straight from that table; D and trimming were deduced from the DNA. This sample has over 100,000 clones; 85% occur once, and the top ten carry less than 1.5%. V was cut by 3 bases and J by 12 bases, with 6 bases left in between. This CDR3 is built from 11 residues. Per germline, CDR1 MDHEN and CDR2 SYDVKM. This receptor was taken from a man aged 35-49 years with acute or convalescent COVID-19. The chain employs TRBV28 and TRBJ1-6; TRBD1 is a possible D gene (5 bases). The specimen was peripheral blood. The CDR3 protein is CASSFGGPLHF. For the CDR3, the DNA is TGTGCCAGCAGTTTCGGGGGACCCCTCCACTTT.